The 31 T cell receptor beta chains below were found in one sample sequenced in a study of T cell clusters in autoimmune cytopenias. TRB was amplified by touch-down multiplex PCR, primer pools A and B combined. TCRdb re-called the multiplex PCR reads; every CDR3 protein appears as one record, without DNA. Recorded for this sample: about 5,000 distinct CDR3 sequences. TRB was amplified from 250 ng of peripheral blood genomic DNA per sample. The specimen sequenced was peripheral blood. These TCRs come from a human donor with an autoimmune cytopenia or autoimmune hepatitis (not recorded which).

By frequency, this clonotype is medium-sized. The chain is built from TRBV29-1 and TRBJ2-7; the TCRdb D gene call, TRBD1, has no DNA to confirm it. The CDR3 is made up of 14 amino acids. Germline CDR1 SQVTM, CDR2 ANQGSEA. The CDR3 sequence: CSVRRDRSSYEQYF.

This clonotype is classed as medium-sized by frequency. V gene TRBV29-1 combines with J gene TRBJ2-3; TCRdb reports TRBD2, a call that lacks DNA to check it against. Germline V gives CDR1 SQVTM, CDR2 ANQGSEA. This CDR3 region has 15 residues. CDR3 sequence reads: CSPVVVAGPPDTQYF.

The genes are TRBV20-1 and TRBJ1-4. This CDR3 comprises 14 residues. The V gene's germline CDR1 is DFQATT and CDR2 SNEGSKA (reference sequence). The CDR3: CSALDSSTNEKLFF.

Its frequency marks this clonotype as medium-sized (0.01 to 0.1%). V is TRBV6-2 or TRBV6-3 and J is TRBJ1-4. Germline V gene lookup returns CDR1 MNHEY and CDR2 SVGEGT. The CDR3 spans 16 residues. Here the CDR3 reads CASSSRTDLTNEKLFF.

This clonotype counts as medium-sized by frequency. V gene TRBV30 combines with J gene TRBJ2-2; TCRdb indicates TRBD2, and absent DNA this call remains unverified. CDR1 and CDR2 (germline): GTSNPN, SVGIG (reference sequence). The CDR3 runs 14 residues. CDR3 protein: CAWSPSWRTGELFF.

This clonotype shows up as medium-sized by frequency. The chain recombines TRBV5-6 with TRBJ2-1; TCRdb's D call, TRBD2, is unchecked because there is no DNA. The length of the CDR3 is 15 residues. Germline-derived CDR1 and CDR2 are SGHDT and YYEEEE. The CDR3: CASSIPLAPQGGQFF.

This clonotype counts as medium-sized by frequency. This CDR3 reads CATSRRGGEAFF. V usage is TRBV15 and J usage is TRBJ1-1; TCRdb calls TRBD1, which cannot be checked without DNA. Looked up from germline, CDR1 is LNHNV and CDR2 is YYDKDF (reference sequence). CDR3 length: 12 residues.

The chain couples TRBV6-5 to TRBJ1-1; the TRBD1 assignment by TCRdb is unverifiable without DNA. Germline values: CDR1 MNHEY, CDR2 SVGAGI. CDR3 length equals 15 residues. The CDR3: CASSYYNRQNTEAFF.

This clonotype is medium-sized by frequency. The CDR3 protein is CASVRGSESYNEQFF. The chain uses TRBV12-3 or TRBV12-4 and TRBJ2-1; TCRdb's assignment of TRBD1 cannot be checked, as there is no DNA. This CDR3 has 15 residues.

The chain links TRBV7-9 to TRBJ2-1. CDR3 length: 15 amino acids. Germline V gene sequence: CDR1 SEHNR, CDR2 FQNEAQ (reference sequence). CDR3 residues: CASSYLDSSYNEQFF.

The chain links TRBV6-2 or TRBV6-3 to TRBJ1-5. Germline CDR1 and CDR2: MNHEY and SVGEGT. The CDR3 is 15 amino acids. This CDR3 is CASSYQGYDNQPQHF.

Judged by frequency, this clonotype is medium-sized. The rearrangement joins TRBV6-5 to TRBJ1-2; TCRdb gives TRBD1 as the D gene, but with no DNA this cannot be confirmed. Germline-derived CDR1 and CDR2 are MNHEY and SVGAGI. The CDR3 contains 13 residues. The CDR3 spells CASSGGTAYGYTF.

The genes are TRBV28 and TRBJ1-4; TCRdb lists TRBD1, though no DNA is available to test this call. Germline V gene sequence: CDR1 MDHEN, CDR2 SYDVKM. The CDR3 is 14 amino acids. CDR3 amino acids: CASSLSGDGEKLFF. The full variable domain, rest sourced from reference TRBV28 and TRBJ1-4, is DVKVTQSSRYLVKRTGEKVFLECVQDMDHENMFWYRQDPGLGLRLIYFSYDVKMKEKGDIPEGYSVSREKKERFSLILESASTNQTSMYLCASSLSGDGEKLFFGSGTQLSVL.

This rearrangement joins TRBV6-5 to TRBJ1-1; TCRdb designates TRBD1, a call that cannot be tested without DNA. The CDR3 contains 13 residues. Germline CDR1 is MNHEY and CDR2 is SVGAGI. The CDR3 is CASRGGKGTEAFF.

This rearrangement joins TRBV7-9 to TRBJ2-6. CDR1 and CDR2 from the germline V gene are SEHNR and FQNEAQ (reference sequence). The CDR3 is 16 amino acids. CDR3 amino acids: CASSLGASSGANVLTF.

This clonotype counts as medium-sized (0.01 to 0.1%) by frequency. The rearrangement uses TRBV30 and TRBJ1-6. Germline lookup yields CDR1 GTSNPN and CDR2 SVGIG (reference sequence). This CDR3 comprises 12 residues. The CDR3 sequence: CACRGGSSPLHF.

This clonotype registers medium-sized by frequency. The genes are TRBV6-5 and TRBJ2-2; TCRdb picks TRBD1, but there is no DNA to check that call. The CDR3 runs 18 residues. Germline V gene sequence: CDR1 MNHEY, CDR2 SVGAGI. The CDR3 is CASKGPLGTARSTRELFF.

Considering frequency, this clonotype is medium-sized. V usage is TRBV6-1 and J usage is TRBJ2-1; TCRdb returns TRBD2, unconfirmable since there is no DNA. The CDR3 is 15 residues long. Germline V lookup: CDR1 MNHNS, CDR2 SASEGT. The CDR3 protein is CASRQGLAGLNEQFF.

The gene calls are TRBV27 and TRBJ1-4; there is no DNA to check the TCRdb D call of TRBD1. The length of the CDR3 is 13 residues. Germline V gene sequence: CDR1 MNHEY, CDR2 SMNVEV (reference sequence). The CDR3 loop reads CASSRQGGEKLFF.

The gene calls are TRBV27 and TRBJ1-3; TCRdb designates TRBD1, a call that cannot be tested without DNA. Per the germline V gene, CDR1 is MNHEY and CDR2 is SMNVEV (reference sequence). The CDR3 spans 13 residues. CDR3 loop: CASSSLGANTIYF.

The gene calls are TRBV15 and TRBJ2-7; without DNA, the TCRdb call of TRBD1 cannot be checked. The CDR3 loop spans 14 amino acids. Germline V gives CDR1 LNHNV, CDR2 YYDKDF (reference sequence). CDR3 sequence: CATSAGDSRYEQYF.

This clonotype is called medium-sized based on its frequency. The CDR3 sequence is CAWSLGTGELFF. J is TRBJ2-2 and V is TRBV30. The germline gives CDR1 GTSNPN, CDR2 SVGIG (reference sequence). This CDR3 is 12 amino acids long.

Judged by frequency, this clonotype is medium-sized (0.01 to 0.1%). V is TRBV19 and J is TRBJ1-2. The V gene's germline CDR1 is LNHDA and CDR2 SQIVND (reference sequence). The CDR3 sequence is 13 residues long. CDR3 sequence reads: CASSMGSNYGYTF.

V gene TRBV18 combines with J gene TRBJ1-4; TCRdb's assignment of TRBD1 cannot be checked, as there is no DNA. The CDR3 spans 15 residues. Germline CDR1 KGHSH, CDR2 LQKENI. The CDR3 loop reads CASSPRTGLNEKLFF.

This clonotype is called medium-sized (0.01 to 0.1%) based on its frequency. V and J are TRBV6-5 and TRBJ2-7; the TCRdb D gene call, TRBD2, has no DNA to confirm it. The germline V gene encodes CDR1 MNHEY and CDR2 SVGAGI. The CDR3 covers 14 residues. Here the CDR3 reads CASSSGGSSYEQYF.

By frequency, this clonotype registers medium-sized (0.01 to 0.1%). The chain joins TRBV27 to TRBJ1-2; TCRdb calls TRBD1, which cannot be checked without DNA. Looked up from germline, CDR1 is MNHEY and CDR2 is SMNVEV (reference sequence). CDR3 length: 14 amino acids. CDR3 region: CASSFSDRVHGYTF.

This clonotype counts as medium-sized by frequency. V and J are TRBV5-6 and TRBJ2-5. CDR3 length: 15 amino acids. Per germline, CDR1 SGHDT and CDR2 YYEEEE. The CDR3 region is CASSLAVGYQETQYF. The variable domain in full, with the rest retrieved from reference TRBV5-6 and TRBJ2-5, is DAGVTQSPTHLIKTRGQQVTLRCSPKSGHDTVSWYQQALGQGPQFIFQYYEEEERQRGNFPDRFSGHQFPNYSSELNVNALLLGDSALYLCASSLAVGYQETQYFGPGTRLLVL.

According to its frequency, this clonotype is medium-sized. V and J are TRBV6-4 and TRBJ2-1. CDR1 MRHNA and CDR2 SNTAGT come from the germline V gene. This CDR3 contains 15 residues. CDR3: CASSDSLSPSNEQFF.

This clonotype registers medium-sized by frequency. This sequence joins TRBV15 and TRBJ1-4. This CDR3 is built from 13 residues. CDR1 is LNHNV, CDR2 YYDKDF, per germline (reference sequence). CDR3 residues: CATSRDPRAELFF.

Judged by frequency, this clonotype is medium-sized (0.01 to 0.1%). The V and J genes are TRBV6-5 and TRBJ1-3; TCRdb's assignment of TRBD1 cannot be checked, as there is no DNA. Germline V gene lookup returns CDR1 MNHEY and CDR2 SVGAGI. This CDR3 contains 13 residues. CDR3 sequence reads: CASSPEGVNTIYF.

J is TRBJ2-2 and V is TRBV19; no DNA is available, so the TRBD1 call from TCRdb remains unchecked. This CDR3 contains 20 residues. From germline, CDR1 is LNHDA and CDR2 SQIVND (reference sequence). CDR3 loop: CASSIPPGRAPETATGELFF. Full variable domain (missing parts from reference TRBV19 and TRBJ2-2): DGGITQSPKYLFRKEGQNVTLSCEQNLNHDAMYWYRQDPGQGLRLIYYSQIVNDFQKGDIAEGYSVSREKKESFPLTVTSAQKNPTAFYLCASSIPPGRAPETATGELFFGEGSRLTVL.